The 7 T cell receptor beta chains reported below all come from one sample, sequenced in a study of blood T cells in healthy people across ages. The second PCR ran roughly 6 to 11 cycles with a sample-barcoded 5' primer and J-beta primers. MiXCR, run by TCRdb on the 5' RACE reads, gives a single entry per CDR3 protein. The sample yields 1.4 million or so distinct CDR3 sequences, under 55% seen once. The sequenced sample consisted of blood. The receptors here all came from a woman between 18 and 29 years old in good health.

This clonotype was counted only a few times. This could be a read error, since a much larger clone is one nucleotide away. CDR3 nucleotide sequence: TGCAGCGTTGATCAGGATGAGCAGTACTTC. It specifies CSVDQDEQYF. The chain links TRBV29-1 to TRBJ2-5; no firm D call. V was pared by 3 bases and J by 11 bases, with 10 bases between. CDR1 SQVTM and CDR2 ANQGSEA come from the germline V gene. The CDR3 covers 10 residues.

This clonotype showed up just a few times. The chain carries TRBV28 and TRBJ2-1; 9 nucleotides agree with TRBD2. The CDR3 loop spans 16 amino acids. Germline CDR1 is MDHEN and CDR2 is SYDVKM. V was pared by 2 bases and J by 7 bases, with 9 bases of the junction left unmatched. The CDR3 reads CASSLKGSGSRNEQFF. Written as DNA, the CDR3 is TGTGCCAGCAGTTTAAAAGGTAGCGGGAGTAGAAATGAGCAGTTCTTC.

This clonotype occurred a few times. The chain's CDR3 is CASSSQTGTPLTQYF. The CDR3 DNA follows: TGTGCCAGCAGCTCCCAGACAGGGACCCCATTAACCCAGTACTTC. The chain employs TRBV7-2 and TRBJ2-5, with 7 bases lining up with TRBD1. CDR3 size: 15 residues. Germline V gene data show CDR1 as SGHTA and CDR2 as FQGNSA. V lost 4 bases to trimming and J lost 8 bases; unmatched junction nucleotides: 13. Using reference TRBV7-2 and TRBJ2-5 for the parts outside the CDR3, the full variable domain is GAGVSQSPSNKVTEKGKDVELRCDPISGHTALYWYRQSLGQGLEFLIYFQGNSAPDKSGLPSDRFSAERTGGSVSTLTIQRTQQEDSAVYLCASSSQTGTPLTQYFGPGTRLLVL.

The chain employs TRBV6-5 and TRBJ2-3; D may be TRBD2 (5 bases). The ends were cut back, 6 bases at V and 8 bases at J, with 12 bases in the middle. CDR1 and CDR2 (germline): MNHEY, SVGAGI. The CDR3 length is 12 residues. The CDR3: CASRGGTGTQYF. The CDR3 DNA sequence: TGTGCCAGCAGAGGAGGAACGGGTACGCAGTATTTT.

The chain has TRBV29-1 and TRBJ2-7; 7 nucleotides match TRBD1. Trimming cost V 7 bases and J 1 base; bases outside gene matches: 4. The length of the CDR3 is 12 residues. Germline V lookup: CDR1 SQVTM, CDR2 ANQGSEA. CDR3 bases: TGCAGCGGACGGACAGGTTCCTACGAGCAGTACTTC. The encoded protein is CSGRTGSYEQYF.

V usage is TRBV20-1 and J usage is TRBJ1-4, with D possibly TRBD1 on 5 matching bases. The CDR3 has 12 residues. The ends were cut back, 6 bases at V and 5 bases at J, with 10 bases in the middle. In germline, CDR1 is DFQATT, CDR2 SNEGSKA (reference sequence). The CDR3 DNA is TGCAGTGCGGGACCCCAAAATGAAAAACTGTTTTTT. Amino acids: CSAGPQNEKLFF.

This clonotype has just a few counts. The chain has TRBV7-9 and TRBJ2-4; 10 positions match TRBD1. CDR1 and CDR2 (germline): SEHNR, FQNEAQ (reference sequence). There are 17 residues in the CDR3. Trimming took 5 bases from V and 1 from J; bases not matched to a gene: 8. This CDR3 is CASSVDRGRGAKNIQYF. The CDR3 DNA reads as TGTGCCAGCAGCGTAGACAGGGGGCGAGGGGCCAAAAACATTCAGTACTTC.